Below, one T cell receptor (beta chain) is given with its context. These data belong to a study of blood T cell repertoires in COVID-19. TCRdb keeps only in-frame clones here, not all; method: immunoSEQ multiplex PCR. The sample shows about 130,000 clones, about four fifths of them seen only once. Sequences were obtained from peripheral blood. The TCR was taken from a man aged 25-45 years with COVID-19, enrolled during active disease.

The CDR3 spells CASSFYEGGRFSYEQYF. The DNA for the CDR3 is TGTGCCAGCAGCTTTTACGAAGGCGGGAGATTCTCCTACGAGCAGTACTTC. This rearrangement joins TRBV11-3 to TRBJ2-7; 7 nucleotides match TRBD2. Germline V gene lookup returns CDR1 SGHNT and CDR2 YENEEA. The CDR3 extends over 17 amino acids. V lost 3 bases, J lost 0 bases, and 11 bases stayed unmatched.